The text below deals with one TCR beta chain. This sample was taken from a study of type 1 regulatory T cells. Whole-study context: T-allo10 is an in vitro-generated, Tr1-enriched CD4 T cell product specific for alloantigen.

Germline V gene data show CDR1 as MNHEY and CDR2 as SVGEGT. The CDR3 contains 14 residues. V shed 7 bases, J shed 4 bases, and the junction held 9 bases outside the gene matches. TCRdb called the reads again in MiXCR, with one record for every CDR3 protein. The profile shows some 89,000 distinct CDR3 sequences, around a third of them singletons. This clonotype originated in a human donor in good health. The chain joins TRBV6-2 or TRBV6-3 to TRBJ2-7; TRBD2 agrees at 8 bases. The sequencing input was CD4+ T cells, either the whole sample or a sorted fraction (not recorded which). CDR3 bases: TGTGCCAGCATGGAGCTAGCGGGCCAGTACGAGCAGTACTTC. Protein sequence: CASMELAGQYEQYF.